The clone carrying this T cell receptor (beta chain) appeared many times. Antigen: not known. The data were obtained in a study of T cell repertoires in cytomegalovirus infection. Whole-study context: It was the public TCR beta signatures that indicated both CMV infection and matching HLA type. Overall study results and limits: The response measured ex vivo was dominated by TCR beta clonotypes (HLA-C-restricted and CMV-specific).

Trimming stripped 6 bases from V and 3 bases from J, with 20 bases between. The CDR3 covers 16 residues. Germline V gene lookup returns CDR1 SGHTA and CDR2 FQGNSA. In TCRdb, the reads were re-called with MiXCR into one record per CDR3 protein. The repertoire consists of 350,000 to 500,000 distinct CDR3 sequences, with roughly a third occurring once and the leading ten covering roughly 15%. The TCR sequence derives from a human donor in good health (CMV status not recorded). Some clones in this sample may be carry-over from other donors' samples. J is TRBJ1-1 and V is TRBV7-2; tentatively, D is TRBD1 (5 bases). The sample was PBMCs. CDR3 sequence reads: CASRPPGGEVYTEAFF. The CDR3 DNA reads TGTGCCAGCAGGCCGCCTGGGGGGGAAGTTTACACTGAAGCTTTCTTT.